This TCR beta chain derives from a study of Graves' ophthalmopathy and Graves' hyperthyroidism. Broader study findings: Thyroid clonotypes that were expanded above 0.001 frequency mostly also appeared in blood.

Having ophthalmopathy, the donors showed moderate-to-severe activity, CAS ≥3 and NOSPECS ≥4, with disease lasting under 3 months. Fresh peripheral blood, roughly 9.4 ml, was the PBMC source. Amplifying from RNA transcripts, the study obtained TCR beta CDR3 regions. HTBI primers primed a first-round RT-PCR, and a second-round multiplex PCR followed. Via MiXCR, TCRdb re-called the multiplex PCR reads, giving one row per CDR3 protein. The table records about 240,000 distinct CDR3 sequences, around 45% of them present only once. J was trimmed by 4 bases and V by 4 bases; bases with no gene match: 3. CDR3 length: 13 residues. Germline loops: CDR1 SQVTM, CDR2 ANQGSEA. This clonotype appeared many times. Antigen unknown.

The sample taken for sequencing was peripheral blood. The genes are TRBV29-1 and TRBJ1-4; 7 nucleotides match TRBD1. The TCR sequence derives from an adult man with Graves' ophthalmopathy. The CDR3 loop is CSVGGGSNEKLFF. The DNA for the CDR3 is TGCAGCGTTGGAGGGGGCAGTAATGAAAAACTGTTTTTT.